This record covers a single TCR beta chain. Antigen unknown. CDR3 length: 15 residues. CDR1 and CDR2 (germline): LNHDA, SQIVND (reference sequence). Trimming removed 6 bases at V and 2 bases at J, with 16 bases between. Donors in the study were healthy people who gave bone marrow. This sample was included in a study of cytomegalovirus exposure and HLA in healthy donors. Broader study findings: The study carried out a later analysis of TCR beta sequences. It associated some 17,000 of them with specific HLA alleles at a false discovery rate of 0.05.

Vbeta (60) and Jbeta (13) primers were used in the PCR. Assay used: immunoSEQ multiplex PCR; TCRdb lists only in-frame clones, some missing. The sample lists about 170,000 clones; over 80% were seen once. The sequence was collected from a woman aged 45 to 65 in good health and CMV-seropositive. The chain recombines TRBV19 with TRBJ1-1; a weak D match, TRBD1 (6 bases). Material: PBMCs. The CDR3 sequence: CASRGRTARNTEAFF. In DNA form, the CDR3 reads TGTGCCAGTAGAGGGCGGACAGCACGAAACACTGAAGCTTTCTTT.